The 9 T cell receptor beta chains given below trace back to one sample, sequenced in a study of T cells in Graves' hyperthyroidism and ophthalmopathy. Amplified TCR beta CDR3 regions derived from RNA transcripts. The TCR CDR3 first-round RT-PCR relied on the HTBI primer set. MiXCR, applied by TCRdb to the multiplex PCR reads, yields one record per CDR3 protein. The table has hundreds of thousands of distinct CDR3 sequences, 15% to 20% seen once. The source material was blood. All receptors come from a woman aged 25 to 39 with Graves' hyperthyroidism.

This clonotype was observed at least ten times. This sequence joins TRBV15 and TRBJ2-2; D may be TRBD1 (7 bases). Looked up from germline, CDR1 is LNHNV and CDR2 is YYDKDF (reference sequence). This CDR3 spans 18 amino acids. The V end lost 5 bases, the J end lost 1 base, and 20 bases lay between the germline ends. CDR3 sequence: CATSGGTDRALNTGELFF. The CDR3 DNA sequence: TGTGCCACCAGCGGGGGGACTGACAGGGCCCTGAACACCGGGGAGCTGTTTTTT.

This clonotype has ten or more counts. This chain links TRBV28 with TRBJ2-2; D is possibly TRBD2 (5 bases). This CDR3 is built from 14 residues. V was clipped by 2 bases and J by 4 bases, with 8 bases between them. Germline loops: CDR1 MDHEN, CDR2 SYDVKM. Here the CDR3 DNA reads TGTGCCAGCAGTTTAAGCCGGGGCACCGGGGAGCTGTTTTTT. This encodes CASSLSRGTGELFF.

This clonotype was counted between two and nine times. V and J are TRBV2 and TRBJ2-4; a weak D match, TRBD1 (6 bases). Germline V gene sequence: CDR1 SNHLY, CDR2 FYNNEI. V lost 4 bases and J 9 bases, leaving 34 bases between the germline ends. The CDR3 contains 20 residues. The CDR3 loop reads CASSVRVRGRKGRDTGIQYF. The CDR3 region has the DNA TGTGCCAGCAGTGTCCGTGTACGAGGACGAAAGGGCCGGGACACGGGCATTCAGTACTTC.

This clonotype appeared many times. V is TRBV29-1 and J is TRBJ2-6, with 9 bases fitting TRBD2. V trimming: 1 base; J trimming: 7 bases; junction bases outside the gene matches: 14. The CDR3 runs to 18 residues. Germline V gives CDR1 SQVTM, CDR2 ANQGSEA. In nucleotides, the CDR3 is TGCAGCGTTGAAGGGGTGGCGGGAGGGCCCCTGGGAGCCAACGTCCTGACTTTC. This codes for CSVEGVAGGPLGANVLTF. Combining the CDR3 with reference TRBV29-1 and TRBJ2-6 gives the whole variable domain SAVISQKPSRDICQRGTSLTIQCQVDSQVTMMFWYRQQPGQSLTLIATANQGSEATYESGFVIDKFPISRPNLTFSTLTVSNMSPEDSSIYLCSVEGVAGGPLGANVLTFGAGSRLTVL.

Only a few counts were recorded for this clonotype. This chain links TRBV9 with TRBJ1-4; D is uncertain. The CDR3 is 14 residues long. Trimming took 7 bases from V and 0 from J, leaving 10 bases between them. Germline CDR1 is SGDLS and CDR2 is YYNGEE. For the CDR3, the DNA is TGTGCCAGCGGAGGCCAGCCAACTAATGAAAAACTGTTTTTT. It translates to CASGGQPTNEKLFF.

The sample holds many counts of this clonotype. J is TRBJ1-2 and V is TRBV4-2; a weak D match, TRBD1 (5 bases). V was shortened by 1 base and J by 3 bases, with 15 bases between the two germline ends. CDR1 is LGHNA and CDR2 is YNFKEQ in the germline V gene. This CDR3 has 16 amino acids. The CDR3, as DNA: TGTGCCAGCAGCCAAGTAGATCCGGGACGGGACTATGGCTACACCTTC. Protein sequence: CASSQVDPGRDYGYTF.

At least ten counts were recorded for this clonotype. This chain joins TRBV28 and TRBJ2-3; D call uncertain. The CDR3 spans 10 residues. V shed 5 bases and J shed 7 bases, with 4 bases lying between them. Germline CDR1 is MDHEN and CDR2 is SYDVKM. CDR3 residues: CASSRYTQYF. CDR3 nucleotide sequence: TGTGCCAGCAGTAGGTATACGCAGTATTTT.

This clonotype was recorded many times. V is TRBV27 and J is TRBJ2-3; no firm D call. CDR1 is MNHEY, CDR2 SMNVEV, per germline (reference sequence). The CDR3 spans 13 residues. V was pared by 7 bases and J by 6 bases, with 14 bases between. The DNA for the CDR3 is TGTGCCAGCAAGGACGTACTAACGGATACGCAGTATTTT. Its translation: CASKDVLTDTQYF.

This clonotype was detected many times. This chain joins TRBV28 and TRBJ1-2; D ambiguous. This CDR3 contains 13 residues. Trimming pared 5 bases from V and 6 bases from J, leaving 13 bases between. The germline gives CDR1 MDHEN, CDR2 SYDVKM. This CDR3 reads CASSATYRDGYTF. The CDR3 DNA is TGTGCCAGCAGTGCGACCTACAGAGATGGCTACACCTTC.